This T cell receptor (beta chain) is drawn from a study of shared clonotypes between healthy human individuals. Regarding the study as a whole: Researchers sampled only blood; tissue repertoires likely differ. Four donors held about 4.5% of naive CD4 clonotypes in common. Larger estimated richness was generally recorded for naive subsets relative to memory subsets.

Turning to this clone: Its antigen is undetermined.

The authors' processing: Filtering differed for immunoSEQ, which gave only junction sequences without quality scores. Only in-frame clones appear in the TCRdb table, and some are missing; sequencing was by immunoSEQ multiplex PCR. The DNA was the basis for D and trimming; V, J and clone size are from that table. Here the sample spans 190,000 or so clones, 80% to 95% being singletons. The V and J ends lost 1 base and 1 base respectively, with 10 bases between them. Germline V lookup: CDR1 SGHNT, CDR2 YENEEA. CDR3 size: 15 residues. This sequence was found in a woman aged 25 to 39 in good health. Material for sequencing was naive CD4+ T cells sorted from blood. The subset is: CD45RA+ positively selected. The V and J genes are TRBV11-3 and TRBJ1-2; D gene ambiguous. This CDR3 reads CASSLVSPNNYGYTF. The CDR3 DNA reads as TGTGCCAGCAGCTTAGTGTCGCCAAATAACTATGGCTACACCTTC. The full variable domain, with the rest looked up from reference TRBV11-3 and TRBJ1-2, is EAGVVQSPRYKIIEKKQPVAFWCNPISGHNTLYWYLQNLGQGPELLIRYENEEAVDDSQLPKDRFSAERLKGVDSTLKIQPAELGDSAVYLCASSLVSPNNYGYTFGSGTRLTVV.